The clone carrying this T cell receptor beta chain has at least ten counts. Germline V gene lookup returns CDR1 MNHEY and CDR2 SMNVEV (reference sequence). The V and J ends lost 7 bases and 3 bases respectively, with 12 bases between them. The CDR3 runs 13 residues. These data are taken from a study of T cells of healthy individuals. TCRdb re-called the 5' RACE reads with MiXCR, one entry per CDR3 protein. The sample consists of 53,000 or so distinct CDR3 sequences, roughly 14% of them appearing once. The rearrangement links TRBV27 to TRBJ1-1; a weak D match, TRBD1 (5 bases). The receptor comes from a human donor in good health. The CDR3 loop is CASMRQQYTEAFF. CDR3 DNA sequence: TGTGCCAGCATGAGACAGCAGTACACTGAAGCTTTCTTT.